Listed here are 21 T cell receptor beta chains from one sample, sequenced in a study of STAT3 mutations in large granular lymphocyte leukemia. Their specific antigens are unknown. The study, taken as a whole, reports: Every T-LGLL patient had at least one immunodominant TCRbeta clonotype.

Profiled with immunoSEQ multiplex PCR; TCRdb holds only in-frame clones, not every one. The sample holds more than 15,000 clones, 92% seen once. The sample taken for sequencing was peripheral blood mononuclear cells. These receptors came from a man between 60 and 75 years old with T-cell large granular lymphocyte leukemia. Some clones in this sample may be carry-over from other donors' samples.

This chain links TRBV28 with TRBJ2-5; possibly TRBD2 for D (6 bases). Germline values: CDR1 MDHEN, CDR2 SYDVKM. The CDR3 is made up of 15 amino acids. V lost 5 bases and J 3 bases, leaving 16 bases between the germline ends. The CDR3 region has the DNA TGTGCCAGCAGTAATCCCGGAGTAGCGGAAGAGACCCAGTACTTC. It specifies CASSNPGVAEETQYF.

V gene TRBV9 combines with J gene TRBJ1-2, with TRBD1 as a possible D gene (6 bases). Between the trimmed V and J ends, which lost 0 bases and 5 bases, there was a span of 11 bases. This CDR3 region has 14 residues. Germline V lookup: CDR1 SGDLS, CDR2 YYNGEE. The CDR3 region is CASSVGNREYGYTF. CDR3 DNA: TGTGCCAGCAGCGTAGGGAACAGGGAGTATGGCTACACCTTC.

The chain couples TRBV5-4 to TRBJ1-2; D is undetermined. This CDR3 spans 15 amino acids. Germline CDR1 SGHNT, CDR2 YYREEE (reference sequence). Trimming removed 0 bases from V and 8 bases from J, with 17 bases in between. The CDR3 protein is CASSLDGSTTGGYTF. The CDR3 region has the DNA TGTGCCAGCAGCTTGGATGGCTCCACGACGGGAGGCTACACCTTC.

V usage is TRBV7-9 and J usage is TRBJ2-7; TRBD1 matches 10 bases. The CDR3 has 14 residues. J was trimmed by 7 bases and V by 0 bases; bases with no gene match: 3. The germline V gene encodes CDR1 SEHNR and CDR2 FQNEAQ (reference sequence). This chain's CDR3 is CASSLAGTGVEQYF. Written as DNA, the CDR3 is TGTGCCAGCAGCTTAGCAGGGACAGGGGTTGAGCAGTACTTC.

The rearrangement uses TRBV21-1 and TRBJ2-7; the table names TRBD2, a call not compared with the DNA. TRBV21-1 is given as a pseudogene. The CDR3 runs to 14 residues. The CDR3 loop reads CASSSDPGMREQYF. Here the CDR3 DNA reads TGTGCCAGCAGCTCCGACCCGGGGATGCGCGAGCAGTACTTC.

This clone was counted only a few times. V is TRBV7-9 and J is TRBJ2-3; D unresolved. V was clipped by 5 bases and J by 6 bases, with 9 bases between them. Per germline, CDR1 SEHNR and CDR2 FQNEAQ (reference sequence). The CDR3 consists of 12 residues. CDR3 sequence: CASSQVGDTQYF. The CDR3 region has the DNA TGTGCCAGCAGCCAGGTGGGGGATACGCAGTATTTT.

The rearrangement uses TRBV15 and TRBJ2-2; unclear D gene. Trimming left V 5 bases short and J 1 base short, with 11 bases between. Germline V lookup: CDR1 LNHNV, CDR2 YYDKDF (reference sequence). The CDR3 runs 15 residues. CDR3 bases: TGTGCCACCAGCCAGAGTGGCAGGAACACCGGGGAGCTGTTTTTT. This gives the protein CATSQSGRNTGELFF.

The chain links TRBV29-1 to TRBJ2-7; 8 bases agree with TRBD1. The ends lost 7 bases at V and 6 bases at J; junction bases unmatched: 11. CDR3 length: 13 residues. Germline V gene sequence: CDR1 SQVTM, CDR2 ANQGSEA. CDR3 region: CSAIGQGATEQYF. Written as DNA, the CDR3 is TGCAGCGCCATAGGGCAGGGGGCGACCGAGCAGTACTTC.

The table lists this clone with a count of one. This chain uses TRBV4-2 with TRBJ2-3; 8 bases line up with TRBD2. Germline CDR1 and CDR2: LGHNA and YNFKEQ. This CDR3 region has 17 residues. Germline trimming cut 4 bases from V and 5 bases from J; bases unmatched to any gene: 14. CDR3 amino acids: CASSPRPGLEGIDTQYF. The CDR3 DNA reads TGTGCCAGCAGCCCCAGACCGGGACTAGAAGGAATAGATACGCAGTATTTT.

V is TRBV7-2 and J is TRBJ2-2; 10 positions match TRBD2. The ends lost 5 bases at V and 2 bases at J; junction bases unmatched: 8. In germline, CDR1 is SGHTA, CDR2 FQGNSA. The CDR3 consists of 17 residues. The CDR3 DNA reads TGTGCCAGCAGCCGTTCAAGCGGGAGGGGAAACACCGGGGAGCTGTTTTTT. This encodes CASSRSSGRGNTGELFF.

This rearrangement joins TRBV28 to TRBJ2-7; 9 bases are a match to TRBD1. Losses at the gene ends were 7 bases for V and 4 bases for J; bases not matched to a gene: 8. CDR3 size: 14 residues. Germline V gene lookup returns CDR1 MDHEN and CDR2 SYDVKM. Here the CDR3 reads CASMPGTGWYEQYF. CDR3 coding DNA: TGTGCCAGCATGCCCGGGACAGGGTGGTACGAGCAGTACTTC.

The rearrangement uses TRBV2 and TRBJ2-7, with unresolved D. CDR3 size: 12 residues. Deletions cut 1 base from V and 9 bases from J, with 10 bases between. Germline V lookup: CDR1 SNHLY, CDR2 FYNNEI. The CDR3 sequence is CASSEDPFAQYF. The CDR3 nucleotides are TGTGCCAGCAGTGAAGACCCGTTCGCGCAGTACTTC.

In this sample, this clone turned up once. The chain has TRBV5-1 and TRBJ2-1; TRBD2 agrees at 12 bases. V lost 3 bases to trimming and J lost 6 bases; unmatched junction nucleotides: 1. This CDR3 region has 14 residues. Per germline, CDR1 SGHRS and CDR2 YFSETQ. The CDR3 region is CASSSGLAGNEQFF. The CDR3 nucleotides read TGCGCCAGCAGCTCGGGACTAGCGGGCAATGAGCAGTTCTTC.

The CDR3 reads CASSLHGGSTDTQYF. CDR3 nucleotides: TGTGCCAGCAGCCTACATGGCGGGAGCACAGATACGCAGTATTTT. The V call is TRBV11-2, the J call TRBJ2-3; possible D gene TRBD2, 5 bases. Germline CDR1 is SGHAT and CDR2 is FQNNGV. The V gene lost 5 bases and the J gene lost 0 bases, with 12 bases spanning the gap. There are 15 residues in the CDR3.

The CDR3 is CASSFQSGEQYF. CDR3 bases: TGTGCCAGCAGCTTCCAGTCGGGGGAGCAGTACTTC. The V call is TRBV5-5, the J call TRBJ2-7; weak D call: TRBD2 (5 bases). Trimming removed 2 bases at V and 7 bases at J, with 10 bases between. In germline, CDR1 is SGHKS, CDR2 YYEKEE (reference sequence). CDR3 length equals 12 residues.

The V call is TRBV30, the J call TRBJ1-1, with D uncertain. CDR3 length equals 13 residues. Germline V gene data show CDR1 as GTSNPN and CDR2 as SVGIG (reference sequence). V was trimmed by 5 bases and J by 0 bases, leaving 10 bases between them. CDR3 protein: CAWGTSLNTEAFF. CDR3 nucleotides: TGTGCCTGGGGAACCAGCCTGAACACTGAAGCTTTCTTT.

This clone was observed once. V is TRBV29-1 and J is TRBJ1-1; weak D call: TRBD1 (5 bases). The V and J ends lost 7 bases and 1 base respectively, with 13 bases between them. Germline CDR1 SQVTM, CDR2 ANQGSEA. This CDR3 is built from 13 residues. The CDR3 nucleotides read TGCAGCGGCCAGGGAAGGGCGAACACTGAAGCTTTCTTT. This sequence encodes CSGQGRANTEAFF.

The rearrangement uses TRBV5-5 and TRBJ1-2; the match to TRBD1 covers 7 bases. The V gene's germline CDR1 is SGHKS and CDR2 YYEKEE (reference sequence). The CDR3 has 16 residues. V lost 0 bases to trimming and J lost 2 bases; unmatched junction nucleotides: 7. This chain's CDR3 is CASSLGDRVINYGYTF. CDR3 nucleotide sequence: TGTGCCAGCAGCTTGGGGGACAGAGTTATAAACTATGGCTACACCTTC.

This clone was seen just once. The J gene is TRBJ2-7, the V gene TRBV15; a weak D match, TRBD1 (6 bases). This CDR3 has 14 amino acids. Between the trimmed V and J ends, which lost 1 base and 2 bases, there was a span of 9 bases. Germline CDR1 and CDR2: LNHNV and YYDKDF (reference sequence). The CDR3 coding sequence is TGTGCCACCAGCAGAGCGGACAGCACCTACGAGCAGTACTTC. It codes for CATSRADSTYEQYF.

The chain has TRBV29-1 and TRBJ2-4; D is perhaps TRBD1 or TRBD2 (5 bases each). This CDR3 comprises 15 residues. Trimming stripped 7 bases from V and 4 bases from J, with 20 bases between. Germline loops: CDR1 SQVTM, CDR2 ANQGSEA. The CDR3 DNA reads as TGCAGCGCCGCCGGGGCCCGGGACGGGAAAAACATTCAGTACTTC. It translates to CSAAGARDGKNIQYF.

The chain couples TRBV19 to TRBJ2-7, with a weak D call TRBD2 (6 bases). This CDR3 contains 14 residues. CDR1 and CDR2 from the germline V gene are LNHDA and SQIVND (reference sequence). Trimming shortened V by 5 bases and J by 8 bases, and 19 bases separated the two germline ends. In nucleotides, the CDR3 is TGTGCCAGTAGTGCCCTCGGGACTGTAGGGAAGCAGTACTTC. Encoded protein: CASSALGTVGKQYF.